This T cell receptor beta chain is drawn from a study of Graves' ophthalmopathy and Graves' hyperthyroidism. Across the study: Peripheral blood samples were taken at initial diagnosis, before any treatment. Study outcomes and limitations: This model predicted ophthalmopathy progression (sensitivity around 71%, specificity 72% to 85%). Most thyroid clonotypes with frequency above 0.001 were detected in blood too.

About this clonotype itself: The antigen is undetermined.

Amplification of the TCR beta CDR3 regions used RNA transcripts (as template). First-round RT-PCR with HTBI primers preceded a second-round multiplex PCR. TCRdb re-called the multiplex PCR reads with MiXCR, one entry per CDR3 protein. The data hold almost 750,000 distinct CDR3 sequences, with about 44% observed a single time. The ends lost 6 bases at V and 9 bases at J; junction bases unmatched: 12. In germline, CDR1 is ENHRY, CDR2 SYGVKD. This CDR3 has 16 residues. The receptor was derived from an adult man with Graves' ophthalmopathy. V usage is TRBV10-3 and J usage is TRBJ1-4; 11 positions match TRBD1. Source material: peripheral blood. The DNA for the CDR3 is TGTGCCATCAGGCCTCGCGGGACAGGGGGGTATAAAAAACTGTTTTTT. Amino acid sequence: CAIRPRGTGGYKKLFF.